The clone carrying this T cell receptor (beta chain) was picked up many times. Its antigen remains unknown. TCRdb recomputed calls from the RT-PCR reads with MiXCR, one row per CDR3 protein. The sample yields 530,000 or so distinct CDR3 sequences, 25% seen once. This record comes from a study of response to subunit inactivated influenza vaccine. General study findings and limits: Only a handful of new T cells, the authors suggested, are recruited with each seasonal influenza vaccination.

This sequence originates from a man between 45 and 60 years old who received an inactivated influenza vaccine. The source material was CD4+ T cells sorted from PBMCs, sampled around 5 days after vaccination.

In nucleotides, the CDR3 is TGTGCCAGCAGTGACAGGGTTACTGGAAACACCATATATTTT. As protein: CASSDRVTGNTIYF. V usage is TRBV12-3 or TRBV12-4 and J usage is TRBJ1-3; TRBD1 matches 7 bases. V trimming: 5 bases; J trimming: 2 bases; junction bases outside the gene matches: 3. The CDR3 runs to 14 residues.